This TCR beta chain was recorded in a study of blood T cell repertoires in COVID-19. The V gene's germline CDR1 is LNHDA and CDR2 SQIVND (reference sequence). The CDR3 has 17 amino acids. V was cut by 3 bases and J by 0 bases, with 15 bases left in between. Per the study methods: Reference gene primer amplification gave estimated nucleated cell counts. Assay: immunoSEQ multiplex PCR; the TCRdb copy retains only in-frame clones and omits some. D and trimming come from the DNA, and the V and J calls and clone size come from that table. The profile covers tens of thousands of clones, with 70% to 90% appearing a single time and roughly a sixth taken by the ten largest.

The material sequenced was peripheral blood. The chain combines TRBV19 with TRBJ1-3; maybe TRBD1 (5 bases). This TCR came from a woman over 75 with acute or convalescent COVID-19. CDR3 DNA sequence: TGTGCCAGTAGTATTGGGCAGGGTCCCCACTCTGGAAACACCATATATTTT. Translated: CASSIGQGPHSGNTIYF.